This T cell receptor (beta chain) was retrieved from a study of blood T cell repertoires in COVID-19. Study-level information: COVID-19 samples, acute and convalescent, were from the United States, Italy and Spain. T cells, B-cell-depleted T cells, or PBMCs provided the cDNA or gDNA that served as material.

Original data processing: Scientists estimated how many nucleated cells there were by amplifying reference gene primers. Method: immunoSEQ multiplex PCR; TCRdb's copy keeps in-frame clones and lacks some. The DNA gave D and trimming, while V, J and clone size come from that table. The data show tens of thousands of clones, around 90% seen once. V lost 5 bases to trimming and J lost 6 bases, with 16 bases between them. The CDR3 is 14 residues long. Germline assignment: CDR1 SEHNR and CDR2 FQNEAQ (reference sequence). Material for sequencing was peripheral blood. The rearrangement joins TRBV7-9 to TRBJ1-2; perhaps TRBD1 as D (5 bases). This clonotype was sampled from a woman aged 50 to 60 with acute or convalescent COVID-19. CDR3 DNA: TGTGCCAGCAGCCCGGAGGGGAGTAGGGATGGCTACACCTTC. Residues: CASSPEGSRDGYTF.